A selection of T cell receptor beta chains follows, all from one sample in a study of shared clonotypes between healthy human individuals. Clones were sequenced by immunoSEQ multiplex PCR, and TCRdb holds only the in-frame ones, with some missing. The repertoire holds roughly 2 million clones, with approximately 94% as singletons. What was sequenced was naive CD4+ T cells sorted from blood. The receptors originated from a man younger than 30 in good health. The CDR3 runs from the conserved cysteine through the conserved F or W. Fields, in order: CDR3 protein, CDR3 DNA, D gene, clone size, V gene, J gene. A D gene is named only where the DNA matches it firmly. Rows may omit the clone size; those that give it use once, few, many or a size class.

CASSHDVRKQGDPNYEQYF	TGTGCCAGCAGCCACGACGTCCGAAAACAGGGGGACCCTAACTACGAGCAGTACTTC	TRBD1	once	TRBV27	TRBJ2-7
CASSFTGTGSDTQYF	TGTGCCAGCAGCTTCACCGGGACAGGGAGCGATACGCAGTATTTT	TRBD1	once	TRBV11-2	TRBJ2-3
CASSVSGGEETQYF	TGTGCCAGCAGCGTATCAGGGGGCGAAGAGACCCAGTACTTC	TRBD1	-	TRBV9	TRBJ2-5
CASTPTSGRSSYNEQFF	TGTGCCAGCACCCCGACTAGCGGGAGAAGCTCCTACAATGAGCAGTTCTTC	TRBD2	-	TRBV25-1	TRBJ2-1
CASSLGRTGLSGANVLTF	TGCGCCAGCAGCTTGGGGCGGACAGGCCTCTCTGGGGCCAACGTCCTGACTTTC	TRBD1	-	TRBV5-1	TRBJ2-6
CASSQTTGLNTEAFF	TGCGCCAGCAGCCAGACGACAGGACTGAACACTGAAGCTTTCTTT	-	once	TRBV4-1	TRBJ1-1
CASSPLAGATDTQYF	TGTGCCAGCTCACCACTAGCGGGCGCCACAGATACGCAGTATTTT	TRBD2	-	TRBV18	TRBJ2-3
CASSLDTELSTDTQYF	TGTGCCAGCAGCTTAGATACAGAACTTAGCACAGATACGCAGTATTTT	-	-	TRBV13	TRBJ2-3
CASTRSGRGISEQYF	TGTGCCAGCACCCGCTCCGGCAGGGGGATCTCCGAGCAGTACTTC	TRBD1	-	TRBV27	TRBJ2-7
CASSPDRSGGAANEQFF	TGTGCCAGCAGTCCCGATAGGAGCGGGGGGGCGGCTAATGAGCAGTTCTTC	TRBD2	-	TRBV28	TRBJ2-1
CASSLAGRGDNQPQHF	TGTGCCAGCAGCTTAGCGGGAAGAGGGGACAATCAGCCCCAGCATTTT	-	-	TRBV7-2	TRBJ1-5
CASSAGQGNYNEQFF	TGTGCCAGCAGCGCGGGACAGGGAAACTACAATGAGCAGTTCTTC	TRBD1	-	TRBV9	TRBJ2-1
CASSDGLRGNYGYTF	TGTGCCAGCAGTGATGGACTCAGGGGTAATTATGGCTACACCTTC	-	once	TRBV6-1	TRBJ1-2
CARSLRSSGGPPTQYF	TGTGCCAGAAGCTTGAGAAGTAGCGGGGGGCCTCCCACCCAGTACTTC	TRBD2	-	TRBV5-3	TRBJ2-5
CASSPNPDSLYNEQFF	TGCGCCAGCAGCCCAAATCCGGACAGCCTCTACAATGAGCAGTTCTTC	-	-	TRBV5-1	TRBJ2-1
CASSIPGAGYGYTF	TGTGCCAGCAGTATCCCAGGGGCGGGCTATGGCTACACCTTC	-	once	TRBV25-1	TRBJ1-2
CASSLTGDTQYF	TGTGCCAGCAGTCTCACGGGAGATACGCAGTATTTT	-	-	TRBV28	TRBJ2-3
CASSLGEGIEQYF	TGTGCCAGCAGCTTAGGAGAGGGGATCGAACAGTACTTC	-	once	TRBV11-2	TRBJ2-7
CAISLTDRNTEAFF	TGTGCCATCAGCCTGACAGATAGGAACACTGAAGCTTTCTTT	-	-	TRBV10-3	TRBJ1-1
CASTATRQVEKLFF	TGTGCCAGCACTGCGACCAGACAGGTAGAAAAACTGTTTTTT	-	-	TRBV6-1	TRBJ1-4
CASSRQGDNSPLHF	TGTGCCAGCAGTCGACAGGGGGATAATTCACCCCTCCACTTT	TRBD1	few	TRBV6-5	TRBJ1-6
CASSSFGAVYEQYF	TGTGCCAGCAGCTCCTTTGGGGCTGTTTACGAGCAGTACTTC	-	-	TRBV7-9	TRBJ2-7
CASSANTEAFF	TGTGCCAGCAGTGCAAACACTGAAGCTTTCTTT	-	-	TRBV6-5	TRBJ1-1